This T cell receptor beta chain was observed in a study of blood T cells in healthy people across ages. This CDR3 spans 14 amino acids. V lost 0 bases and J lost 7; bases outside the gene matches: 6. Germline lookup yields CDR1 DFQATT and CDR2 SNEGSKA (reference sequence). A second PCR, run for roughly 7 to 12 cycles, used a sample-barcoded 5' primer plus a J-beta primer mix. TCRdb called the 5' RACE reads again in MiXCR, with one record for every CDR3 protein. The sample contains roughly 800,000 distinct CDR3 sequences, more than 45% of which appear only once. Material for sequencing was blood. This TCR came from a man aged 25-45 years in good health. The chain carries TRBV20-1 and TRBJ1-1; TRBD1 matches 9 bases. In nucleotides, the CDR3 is TGCAGTGCTAGAGATCTGGGACAGGGAAATGAAGCTTTCTTT. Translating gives CSARDLGQGNEAFF.